These 24 T cell receptor beta chains originate from one sample sequenced in a study of shared clonotypes between healthy human individuals. TCRdb's copy holds only in-frame clones and misses some; the assay was immunoSEQ multiplex PCR. The table records some 2.4 million clones, roughly 93% of them present only once. Sequencing was carried out using naive CD4+ T cells from PBMCs. Subset described: CD45RA+ positively selected. Receptors were obtained from a young man in good health. Some clones in this sample may be carry-over from other donors' samples.

The gene calls are TRBV14 and TRBJ2-7; D is perhaps TRBD2 (6 bases). Trimming shortened V by 8 bases and J by 1 base, and 15 bases separated the two germline ends. Germline assignment: CDR1 SGHDN and CDR2 FVKESK. This CDR3 has 14 amino acids. The CDR3 DNA reads as TGTGCCAGCCGGAGGCAGGGAGGATCCTACGAGCAGTACTTC. Its protein is CASRRQGGSYEQYF.

The rearrangement joins TRBV28 to TRBJ2-7; 8 nucleotides match TRBD2. With 7 bases clipped from V and 2 bases from J, the junction kept 10 bases outside the gene matches. This CDR3 is built from 15 residues. Germline values: CDR1 MDHEN, CDR2 SYDVKM. CDR3: CASKAPGLGTYEQYF. CDR3 bases: TGTGCCAGCAAAGCGCCGGGACTAGGCACCTACGAGCAGTACTTC. The variable domain in full, completed from reference TRBV28 and TRBJ2-7, reads DVKVTQSSRYLVKRTGEKVFLECVQDMDHENMFWYRQDPGLGLRLIYFSYDVKMKEKGDIPEGYSVSREKKERFSLILESASTNQTSMYLCASKAPGLGTYEQYFGPGTRLTVT.

As concerns this clone: Other DNA sequences in this sample translate to the same CDR3. The V call is TRBV5-1, the J call TRBJ2-7, with D uncertain. The V gene's germline CDR1 is SGHRS and CDR2 YFSETQ. The CDR3 totals 14 residues. V was shortened by 1 base and J by 1 base, with 9 bases between the two germline ends. This CDR3 is CASSLSGGSYEQYF. Written as DNA, the CDR3 is TGCGCCAGCAGCTTGTCTGGCGGTTCCTACGAGCAGTACTTC. The variable domain in full, with the rest retrieved from reference TRBV5-1 and TRBJ2-7, is KAGVTQTPRYLIKTRGQQVTLSCSPISGHRSVSWYQQTPGQGLQFLFEYFSETQRNKGNFPGRFSGRQFSNSRSEMNVSTLELGDSALYLCASSLSGGSYEQYFGPGTRLTVT.

This sequence joins TRBV29-1 and TRBJ2-1, with a tentative D call TRBD1 (6 bases). This CDR3 is built from 12 residues. Germline loops: CDR1 SQVTM, CDR2 ANQGSEA. Trimming removed 6 bases from V and 5 bases from J, with 11 bases in between. The CDR3 bases are TGCAGCGTACGGGACAACCACAATGAGCAGTTCTTC. As protein: CSVRDNHNEQFF.

This chain uses TRBV7-9 with TRBJ2-7; TRBD2 aligns across 7 bases. J gave up 2 bases and V 5 bases, and 12 bases lay outside the gene matches. This CDR3 is built from 16 residues. The germline V gene encodes CDR1 SEHNR and CDR2 FQNEAQ (reference sequence). CDR3 sequence: CASSPWGEGETYEQYF. The DNA for the CDR3 is TGTGCCAGCAGCCCTTGGGGGGAGGGCGAGACCTACGAGCAGTACTTC. The variable domain in full, with the rest retrieved from reference TRBV7-9 and TRBJ2-7, is DTGVSQNPRHKITKRGQNVTFRCDPISEHNRLYWYRQTLGQGPEFLTYFQNEAQLEKSRLLSDRFSAERPKGSFSTLEIQRTEQGDSAMYLCASSPWGEGETYEQYFGPGTRLTVT.

The chain links TRBV19 to TRBJ2-7; 9 positions agree with TRBD2. The CDR3 has 14 amino acids. Trimming removed 7 bases from V and 3 bases from J; junction bases left unmatched: 7. Germline values: CDR1 LNHDA, CDR2 SQIVND (reference sequence). CDR3 sequence: CASKWREGVYEQYF. The CDR3 nucleotides are TGTGCCAGTAAGTGGCGGGAGGGTGTCTACGAGCAGTACTTC.

This clone has just one count. CDR3 sequence reads: CASQPLVNTEAFF. In nucleotides, the CDR3 is TGTGCCAGCCAACCCCTAGTAAACACTGAAGCTTTCTTT. V gene TRBV2 combines with J gene TRBJ1-1; the D is unclear. The V gene lost 8 bases and the J gene lost 2 bases, with 12 bases spanning the gap. This CDR3 is built from 13 residues. CDR1 is SNHLY, CDR2 FYNNEI, per germline.

The rearrangement joins TRBV20-1 to TRBJ2-7; 7 nucleotides match TRBD1. Losses at the gene ends were 0 bases for V and 9 bases for J; bases not matched to a gene: 2. CDR1 is DFQATT and CDR2 is SNEGSKA in the germline V gene (reference sequence). The CDR3 is 11 residues long. Here the CDR3 reads CSARDWTGQYF. CDR3 DNA: TGCAGTGCTAGAGATTGGACAGGGCAGTACTTC.

The chain is built from TRBV7-3 and TRBJ2-3; 10 nucleotides agree with TRBD2. Germline V gene lookup returns CDR1 SGHTA and CDR2 FQGTGA. The V and J ends lost 2 bases and 7 bases, in that order; junction bases with no gene match: 9. There are 16 residues in the CDR3. CDR3 sequence reads: CASSLLAGVTPNTQYF. As DNA, the CDR3 is TGTGCCAGCAGCTTACTAGCGGGAGTTACACCGAATACGCAGTATTTT.

The V call is TRBV5-1, the J call TRBJ2-2; 11 bases agree with TRBD1. CDR1 and CDR2 from the germline V gene are SGHRS and YFSETQ. CDR3 length equals 18 residues. With V trimmed by 4 bases and J by 0 bases, 8 bases remained unmatched. The CDR3: CASSGTGGFFANTGELFF. The CDR3 nucleotides are TGCGCCAGCAGCGGGACAGGGGGGTTCTTTGCGAACACCGGGGAGCTGTTTTTT.

The rearrangement joins TRBV27 to TRBJ2-4; a weak D match, TRBD1 (7 bases). V shed 9 bases and J shed 9 bases, with 18 bases lying between them. The CDR3 extends over 13 amino acids. Germline values: CDR1 MNHEY, CDR2 SMNVEV (reference sequence). CDR3 DNA: TGTGCCAGAAAACAAAGACAGGGAGGCATTCAGTACTTC. It yields the protein CARKQRQGGIQYF.

The chain joins TRBV4-2 to TRBJ2-1; D is uncertain. There are 15 residues in the CDR3. The germline V gene encodes CDR1 LGHNA and CDR2 YNFKEQ. The V and J ends lost 1 base and 4 bases respectively, with 11 bases between them. The CDR3 sequence is CASSQGLEPYNEQFF. The CDR3 nucleotides are TGTGCCAGCAGCCAAGGGCTCGAGCCGTACAATGAGCAGTTCTTC.

The chain combines TRBV7-2 with TRBJ1-5; no definite D call. Germline lookup yields CDR1 SGHTA and CDR2 FQGNSA. This CDR3 contains 17 residues. V shed 2 bases and J shed 6 bases, with 20 bases lying between them. CDR3 bases: TGTGCCAGCAGCTTATGGGATCCGGGCCGAGTGAGTCAGCCCCAGCATTTT. Translated, it gives CASSLWDPGRVSQPQHF.

This rearrangement joins TRBV27 to TRBJ1-4, with D unclear. Trimming removed 4 bases at V and 0 bases at J, with 9 bases between. This CDR3 is 15 amino acids long. Per germline, CDR1 MNHEY and CDR2 SMNVEV (reference sequence). The DNA for the CDR3 is TGTGCCAGCAGTTCCTTCGGGGCAACTAATGAAAAACTGTTTTTT. The encoded protein is CASSSFGATNEKLFF.

The chain is built from TRBV7-9 and TRBJ1-6, with D hard to call. The germline V gene encodes CDR1 SEHNR and CDR2 FQNEAQ (reference sequence). The CDR3 spans 12 residues. Trimming took 0 bases from V and 10 from J, leaving 4 bases between them. CDR3: CASSLAESPLHF. The DNA for the CDR3 is TGTGCCAGCAGCTTAGCGGAGTCACCCCTCCACTTT.

The chain recombines TRBV5-1 with TRBJ1-3; 7 bases agree with TRBD1. This CDR3 spans 16 amino acids. Unmatched junction bases numbered 8, after V lost 2 bases and J lost 3 bases. Germline V gene sequence: CDR1 SGHRS, CDR2 YFSETQ. The CDR3 DNA is TGCGCCAGCAGCTTACTAGACAGGGACCGTGGAAACACCATATATTTT. Translation: CASSLLDRDRGNTIYF.

The rearrangement uses TRBV27 and TRBJ2-3; 7 positions match TRBD2. The V gene's germline CDR1 is MNHEY and CDR2 SMNVEV (reference sequence). V lost 6 bases and J lost 6; bases outside the gene matches: 12. The CDR3 consists of 15 residues. As DNA, the CDR3 is TGTGCCAGCAGCTTACTAGCGCCCCTGGGGGATACGCAGTATTTT. Protein product: CASSLLAPLGDTQYF.

The chain has TRBV7-3 and TRBJ2-1; 12 nucleotides align to TRBD2. This CDR3 is 15 amino acids long. Germline V lookup: CDR1 SGHTA, CDR2 FQGTGA. After removal of 4 bases from V and 8 bases from J, the junction contained 6 bases not matched to a gene. The CDR3 DNA reads TGTGCCAGCAGCTCCTCTAGCGGGAGGGCCGATGAGCAGTTCTTC. Protein product: CASSSSSGRADEQFF.

The DNA for the CDR3 is TGTGCCAGCAGCCCAGGGACTAGCGGGAGTGAGAATGAGCAGTTCTTC. Protein product: CASSPGTSGSENEQFF. The rearrangement joins TRBV9 to TRBJ2-1, with 14 bases identical to TRBD2. CDR3 length equals 16 residues. Trimming removed 4 bases from V and 7 bases from J; junction bases left unmatched: 7. From germline, CDR1 is SGDLS and CDR2 YYNGEE.

The chain combines TRBV4-1 with TRBJ1-4; 10 nucleotides match TRBD1. Germline CDR1 reads MGHRA; CDR2 reads YSYEKL. This CDR3 contains 18 residues. V was pared by 4 bases and J by 0 bases, with 8 bases of the junction left unmatched. CDR3 sequence reads: CASSRYRQGAATNEKLFF. The CDR3 bases are TGCGCCAGCAGCCGTTATAGACAGGGGGCTGCAACTAATGAAAAACTGTTTTTT.

This chain links TRBV19 with TRBJ1-2; 8 positions agree with TRBD1. Per the germline V gene, CDR1 is LNHDA and CDR2 is SQIVND (reference sequence). The trim removed 3 bases at V and 4 bases at J, leaving 4 bases unmatched. The CDR3 spans 14 residues. In nucleotides, the CDR3 is TGTGCCAGTAGTATGCAGGGGGCTAGCTATGGCTACACCTTC. This translates into CASSMQGASYGYTF.

The genes are TRBV5-4 and TRBJ1-1; 10 positions agree with TRBD1. Germline CDR1 reads SGHNT; CDR2 reads YYREEE (reference sequence). Trimming took 6 bases from V and 7 from J; bases not matched to a gene: 9. There are 14 residues in the CDR3. The chain's CDR3 is CASTNPGQGFEAFF. For the CDR3, the DNA is TGTGCCAGCACCAATCCGGGACAGGGGTTTGAAGCTTTCTTT. Filled out from reference TRBV5-4 and TRBJ1-1, the complete variable domain reads ETGVTQSPTHLIKTRGQQVTLRCSSQSGHNTVSWYQQALGQGPQFIFQYYREEENGRGNFPPRFSGLQFPNYSSELNVNALELDDSALYLCASTNPGQGFEAFFGQGTRLTVV.

V and J are TRBV6-1 and TRBJ2-7, with D possibly TRBD1 on 7 matching bases. The CDR3 has 13 residues. Germline V CDR1 and CDR2: MNHNS, SASEGT. V was clipped by 6 bases and J by 12 bases, with 21 bases between them. The CDR3 reads CASRLAEGAEGYF. In DNA, the CDR3 is TGTGCCAGCAGATTAGCCGAGGGGGCGGAGGGGTACTTC.

This CDR3 reads CASSEEGQGADGYTF. For the CDR3, the DNA is TGTGCCAGCAGTGAAGAGGGACAGGGGGCGGATGGCTACACCTTC. The chain carries TRBV2 and TRBJ1-2; 12 bases fit TRBD1. This CDR3 is built from 15 residues. Germline values: CDR1 SNHLY, CDR2 FYNNEI. J lost 6 bases, V lost 1 base, and 3 bases had no gene match.